The 28 T cell receptor beta chains presented below share a single source sample, sequenced in a study of OX40 agonist ivuxolimab in advanced cancers. Some clones are missing from TCRdb's copy, which holds only in-frame ones; the method was immunoSEQ multiplex PCR. The profile shows 15,000 to 20,000 clones, around 70% of them singletons. This specimen was CD4+ or CD8+ T cells sorted from blood, taken in a trial of the OX40 agonist ivuxolimab. The receptors derive from an adult with an advanced solid tumor such as melanoma, head and neck, liver or kidney cancer.

This clone showed up just once. V is TRBV10-2 and J is TRBJ2-4; 13 bases are a match to TRBD2. This CDR3 is built from 23 residues. Per the germline V gene, CDR1 is WSHSY and CDR2 is SAAADI. Trimming took 6 bases from V and 1 from J; bases not matched to a gene: 24. Written as DNA, the CDR3 is TGCGCCAGCAGCTTCCAGGCAGGACTAGCGGGAGCGAATCTGGTTGCCGCCAAAAACATTCAGTACTTC. It specifies CASSFQAGLAGANLVAAKNIQYF.

To note about this clone: The junction does not match germline at one end; this may be a read error. The chain combines TRBV11-2 with TRBJ2-5; TRBD1 might be the D (6 bases). With the DNA end fitting TRBJ2-7 better, the J assignment may be wrong. The CDR3 is 15 residues long. Germline V gene sequence: CDR1 SGHAT, CDR2 FQNNGV. The CDR3 nucleotides are TGCGCCAGCAGCCAAGATACAGGGAAGAAGTACGAGCAGTACTTC. Its translation is CASSQDTGKKYEQYF.

By sample fraction, this clone is medium-sized. The genes are TRBV15 and TRBJ1-1; 8 bases match TRBD1. Looked up from germline, CDR1 is LNHNV and CDR2 is YYDKDF (reference sequence). After removal of 3 bases from V and 5 bases from J, the junction contained 8 bases not matched to a gene. The CDR3 covers 15 residues. CDR3 residues: CATSSPGQGKTEAFF. The DNA of the CDR3 is TGTGCCACCAGCAGCCCCGGACAGGGTAAGACTGAAGCTTTCTTT.

The chain has TRBV10-1 and TRBJ2-5; D gene unclear. V was shortened by 1 base and J by 1 base, with 4 bases between the two germline ends. Germline values: CDR1 WNHNN, CDR2 SYGVQD (reference sequence). This CDR3 contains 13 residues. The CDR3 loop is CASSEYGQETQYF. CDR3 coding DNA: TGCGCCAGCAGTGAGTATGGCCAAGAGACCCAGTACTTC.

By sample share, this clone is medium-sized. The rearrangement uses TRBV2 and TRBJ2-7, with unresolved D. Germline CDR1 SNHLY, CDR2 FYNNEI. The CDR3 spans 14 residues. V lost 3 bases to trimming and J lost 3 bases, with 12 bases between them. The CDR3 DNA follows: TGTGCCAGCAGTGATCCAGCGACCCGCTACGAGCAGTACTTC. Amino acids: CASSDPATRYEQYF.

The V gene is TRBV11-2, the J gene TRBJ2-5; 10 bases are a match to TRBD2. Germline trimming cut 4 bases from V and 3 bases from J; bases unmatched to any gene: 8. Germline V CDR1 and CDR2: SGHAT, FQNNGV. The CDR3 extends over 16 amino acids. In DNA form, the CDR3 reads TGTGCCAGCAGCTCCTTCGTAGCGGGAGGAGAAGAGACCCAGTACTTC. Translated, it gives CASSSFVAGGEETQYF.

The sample holds one count of this clone. This sequence joins TRBV7-1 and TRBJ2-7, with TRBD2 matching 12 bases. TRBV7-1 is known as an ORF, though its function is uncertain. The ends lost 5 bases at V and 6 bases at J; junction bases unmatched: 8. This CDR3 is 15 amino acids long. The CDR3 sequence: CASSPQGLAGFEQYF. The DNA for the CDR3 is TGTGCCAGCAGCCCTCAGGGACTAGCGGGCTTCGAGCAGTACTTC.

This chain joins TRBV7-9 and TRBJ2-3, with unresolved D. The germline V gene encodes CDR1 SEHNR and CDR2 FQNEAQ (reference sequence). V was pared by 5 bases and J by 2 bases, with 11 bases between. The CDR3 has 14 amino acids. In DNA form, the CDR3 reads TGTGCCAGCAGCCCCAAAGGGCACACAGATACGCAGTATTTT. It translates to CASSPKGHTDTQYF.

V and J are TRBV27 and TRBJ1-6; D is possibly TRBD1 (5 bases). The CDR3 is 12 residues long. The ends were cut back, 8 bases at V and 7 bases at J, with 9 bases in the middle. Germline V gene data show CDR1 as MNHEY and CDR2 as SMNVEV (reference sequence). Written as DNA, the CDR3 is TGTGCCAGCTGTCAGGGAAATTCACCCCTCCACTTT. This sequence encodes CASCQGNSPLHF.

The chain combines TRBV27 with TRBJ1-1, with no clear D. CDR3 length equals 15 residues. V lost 2 bases to trimming and J lost 3 bases, with 13 bases between them. Germline lookup yields CDR1 MNHEY and CDR2 SMNVEV (reference sequence). In DNA, the CDR3 is TGTGCCAGCAGTTTAACAGCCTCTGGGGACACTGAAGCTTTCTTT. Translation: CASSLTASGDTEAFF.

By frequency in the sample, this clone is medium-sized (0.01 to 0.1%). This chain connects TRBV7-2 to TRBJ2-5, with 10 bases that match TRBD1. V gave up 4 bases and J gave up 9 bases; unmatched junction bases: 5. CDR1 and CDR2 from the germline V gene are SGHTA and FQGNSA. The CDR3 runs to 13 residues. The CDR3 DNA sequence: TGTGCCAGCAGCTCGGGACAGGGGAGGCCCCAGTACTTC. As protein: CASSSGQGRPQYF.

CDR3 coding DNA: TGTGCCAGCAGTCTAAATGGACAATTGAACACTGAAGCTTTCTTT. Protein product: CASSLNGQLNTEAFF. V is TRBV27 and J is TRBJ1-1; D is perhaps TRBD1 (5 bases). The CDR3 is 15 amino acids. CDR1 and CDR2 (germline): MNHEY, SMNVEV (reference sequence). V lost 5 bases and J 0 bases, leaving 13 bases between the germline ends.

This chain joins TRBV5-4 and TRBJ2-7; the D is unclear. This CDR3 is 12 amino acids long. V was shortened by 4 bases and J by 5 bases, with 10 bases between the two germline ends. The germline V gene encodes CDR1 SGHNT and CDR2 YYREEE (reference sequence). In DNA, the CDR3 is TGTGCCAGCAGCCGCGGAGTAGACGAGCAGTACTTC. This gives the protein CASSRGVDEQYF.

The V gene is TRBV4-1, the J gene TRBJ2-7; a weak D match, TRBD1 (5 bases). CDR3 length: 13 amino acids. CDR1 and CDR2 (germline): MGHRA, YSYEKL. The V gene lost 5 bases and the J gene lost 6 bases, with 14 bases spanning the gap. The CDR3 spells CASSSMDKVEQYF. In DNA, the CDR3 is TGCGCCAGCAGCTCAATGGACAAAGTCGAGCAGTACTTC.

The rearrangement uses TRBV11-2 and TRBJ1-2; tentative D call: TRBD1 (5 bases). The CDR3 has 13 residues. With 5 bases removed from V and 10 bases from J, the gap between germline ends came to 17 bases. Germline V gene lookup returns CDR1 SGHAT and CDR2 FQNNGV. CDR3 amino acids: CASSPAGSADYTF. Here the CDR3 DNA reads TGTGCCAGCAGCCCAGCAGGGTCCGCCGACTACACCTTC.

The CDR3 is CASSFGPADEQYF. In nucleotides, the CDR3 is TGTGCCAGCAGCTTCGGCCCAGCGGACGAGCAGTACTTC. V and J are TRBV7-8 and TRBJ2-7; weak D call: TRBD2 (5 bases). V was cut by 3 bases and J by 5 bases, with 11 bases left in between. This CDR3 comprises 13 residues. From germline, CDR1 is SGHVS and CDR2 FQNEAQ.

The rearrangement uses TRBV7-6 and TRBJ2-1, with 10 bases that match TRBD2. The V gene's germline CDR1 is SGHVS and CDR2 FNYEAQ. Losses at the gene ends were 1 base for V and 3 bases for J; bases not matched to a gene: 21. The CDR3 runs 22 residues. Written as DNA, the CDR3 is TGTGCCAGCAGCTTAGGTATCACGTACGAGGCTACTAGCGGGGAGTTCTACAATGAGCAGTTCTTC. Protein sequence: CASSLGITYEATSGEFYNEQFF.

This clone was picked up a small number of times. The chain carries TRBV6-5 and TRBJ2-3, with D tentatively TRBD1 or TRBD2 (5 bases each). In germline, CDR1 is MNHEY, CDR2 SVGAGI. V shed 1 base and J shed 3 bases, with 14 bases lying between them. This CDR3 region has 16 residues. The CDR3 loop reads CASSYYGRRGTDTQYF. CDR3 coding DNA: TGTGCCAGCAGTTACTATGGGAGAAGGGGTACAGATACGCAGTATTTT.

The rearrangement uses TRBV6-6 and TRBJ2-7, with no clear D. Trimming took off 2 bases at V and 2 bases at J, with 7 bases between the two ends. The CDR3 sequence is 13 residues long. From germline, CDR1 is MNHNY and CDR2 SVGAGI (reference sequence). CDR3 loop: CASSYGVTYEQYF. For the CDR3, the DNA is TGTGCCAGCAGTTACGGGGTGACCTACGAGCAGTACTTC.

By frequency in the sample, this clone is medium-sized. This chain uses TRBV16 with TRBJ2-2, with TRBD2 identical over 7 bases. V gave up 3 bases and J gave up 0 bases; unmatched junction bases: 1. The CDR3 is 15 amino acids. Germline V CDR1 and CDR2: KGHSY, FQNENV. This chain's CDR3 is CASSQTSSNTGELFF. The CDR3 nucleotides read TGTGCCAGCAGCCAGACTAGCTCGAACACCGGGGAGCTGTTTTTT.

The chain employs TRBV11-2 and TRBJ2-7; 7 nucleotides line up with TRBD1. Germline V lookup: CDR1 SGHAT, CDR2 FQNNGV. V shed 1 base and J 10 bases; nucleotides not matched to a gene: 4. CDR3 length equals 12 residues. This chain's CDR3 is CASSLGDRVQYF. The CDR3 region has the DNA TGTGCCAGCAGCTTAGGCGACAGGGTCCAGTACTTC.

The V call is TRBV4-3, the J call TRBJ2-7, with D possibly being TRBD2 (6 bases). The CDR3 spans 15 residues. Germline CDR1 and CDR2: LGHNA and YSLEER. Trimming removed 1 base from V and 2 bases from J, with 12 bases in between. Here the CDR3 DNA reads TGCGCCAGCAGCCAAGTTCTAGCGTCAGCCTACGAGCAGTACTTC. Protein sequence: CASSQVLASAYEQYF.

This sequence joins TRBV7-8 and TRBJ1-1; 8 bases fit TRBD1. Looked up from germline, CDR1 is SGHVS and CDR2 is FQNEAQ. This CDR3 comprises 14 residues. J was trimmed by 5 bases and V by 5 bases; bases with no gene match: 7. CDR3 in DNA: TGTGCCAGCAGCGGAACAGGGGGAGGAACTGAAGCTTTCTTT. Translating gives CASSGTGGGTEAFF.

This clone has a handful of counts. This chain joins TRBV5-6 and TRBJ2-7; D is undetermined. The CDR3 length is 12 residues. Deletions cut 4 bases from V and 4 bases from J, with 9 bases between. Looked up from germline, CDR1 is SGHDT and CDR2 is YYEEEE. For the CDR3, the DNA is TGTGCCAGCAGCCGTGGGCCATACGAGCAGTACTTC. It is translated as CASSRGPYEQYF.

V usage is TRBV7-9 and J usage is TRBJ2-7, with TRBD2 matching 11 bases. Germline V gene lookup returns CDR1 SEHNR and CDR2 FQNEAQ (reference sequence). The CDR3 extends over 16 amino acids. After removal of 5 bases from V and 4 bases from J, the junction contained 10 bases not matched to a gene. CDR3 protein: CASSLNLAGGLYEQYF. DNA for the CDR3: TGTGCCAGCAGCCTAAATCTAGCGGGAGGCCTTTACGAGCAGTACTTC.

This sequence joins TRBV27 and TRBJ1-2, with D perhaps matching TRBD1 (6 bases). Trimming removed 2 bases from V and 6 bases from J, with 16 bases in between. The length of the CDR3 is 15 residues. Germline V CDR1 and CDR2: MNHEY, SMNVEV (reference sequence). The CDR3 DNA sequence: TGTGCCAGCAGTTTAGTAGTAGGGGGATCAGATGGCTACACCTTC. Protein product: CASSLVVGGSDGYTF.

The genes are TRBV5-1 and TRBJ2-1; 7 bases line up with TRBD2. V trimming: 0 bases; J trimming: 1 base; junction bases outside the gene matches: 4. The CDR3 sequence is 16 residues long. The germline CDR1 and CDR2 sequences are SGHRS and YFSETQ. CDR3 nucleotide sequence: TGCGCCAGCAGCTTGGAGAGGCGGGAGTCCTACAATGAGCAGTTCTTC. Protein sequence: CASSLERRESYNEQFF.

The V and J genes are TRBV10-3 and TRBJ2-2, with TRBD2 identical over 11 bases. This CDR3 is built from 17 residues. Germline lookup yields CDR1 ENHRY and CDR2 SYGVKD. With 7 bases clipped from V and 0 bases from J, the junction kept 7 bases outside the gene matches. In DNA, the CDR3 is TGTGCCATCAATACCGGGACTAGCGGTACGAACACCGGGGAGCTGTTTTTT. It specifies CAINTGTSGTNTGELFF.